The next 25 T cell receptor beta chains were all read from a single sample in a study of blood T cell repertoires in COVID-19. Sequencing was performed with immunoSEQ multiplex PCR; in TCRdb, only in-frame clones are kept and a portion is missing. The table has roughly 150,000 clones, 80% to 90% seen once; the top ten hold approximately 18%. Sample: peripheral blood. The receptors shown here come from a woman in her 70s who had recovered from COVID-19.

The V gene is TRBV10-3, the J gene TRBJ2-7; 7 bases line up with TRBD1. The CDR3 runs to 11 residues. CDR1 is ENHRY and CDR2 is SYGVKD in the germline V gene. Unmatched junction bases numbered 1, after V lost 8 bases and J lost 3 bases. Written as DNA, the CDR3 is TGTGCCATCGGGACAGACTACGAGCAGTACTTC. Translated, it gives CAIGTDYEQYF.

The chain joins TRBV5-6 to TRBJ2-7; possible D gene TRBD2, 7 bases. Germline values: CDR1 SGHDT, CDR2 YYEEEE. V was cut by 4 bases and J by 3 bases, with 20 bases left in between. The CDR3 length is 16 residues. CDR3 DNA: TGTGCCAGCAGCCGAGGGGGGGAGTCTCTTCGCTACGAGCAGTACTTC. Encoded protein: CASSRGGESLRYEQYF.

This chain joins TRBV4-1 and TRBJ2-5, with TRBD2 as a possible D gene (6 bases). V was cut by 4 bases and J by 2 bases, with 20 bases left in between. CDR1 and CDR2 (germline): MGHRA, YSYEKL. The CDR3 has 17 residues. The CDR3 sequence: CASSPYPRTAGQETQYF. The CDR3 nucleotides read TGCGCCAGCAGCCCCTACCCTCGGACGGCGGGACAAGAGACCCAGTACTTC.

V usage is TRBV6-6 and J usage is TRBJ2-4; 8 bases are shared with TRBD2. This CDR3 contains 17 residues. J gave up 6 bases and V 6 bases, and 16 bases lay outside the gene matches. Germline CDR1 and CDR2: MNHNY and SVGAGI (reference sequence). CDR3 bases: TGTGCCAGCAGCCGACGGACTAGCCCTCGTGGGTCAAACATTCAGTACTTC. Its translation: CASSRRTSPRGSNIQYF.

The chain joins TRBV30 to TRBJ2-5; TRBD2 agrees at 10 bases. V was clipped by 3 bases and J by 5 bases; unmatched bases: 6. CDR1 is GTSNPN, CDR2 SVGIG, per germline (reference sequence). The length of the CDR3 is 14 residues. The CDR3 loop reads CAWRGAGGVETQYF. The CDR3 nucleotides are TGTGCCTGGAGGGGAGCGGGGGGGGTGGAGACCCAGTACTTC. Based on the CDR3 plus reference TRBV30 and TRBJ2-5, the full variable domain is SQTIHQWPATLVQPVGSPLSLECTVEGTSNPNLYWYRQAAGRGLQLLFYSVGIGQISSEVPQNLSASRPQDRQFILSSKKLLLSDSGFYLCAWRGAGGVETQYFGPGTRLLVL.

The rearrangement uses TRBV4-2 and TRBJ2-1; a possible D gene is TRBD2 (7 bases). The V and J ends lost 2 bases and 1 base respectively, with 15 bases between them. This CDR3 is built from 17 residues. Germline loops: CDR1 LGHNA, CDR2 YNFKEQ. CDR3 in amino acids: CASSQWGGVGSYNEQFF. In DNA, the CDR3 is TGTGCCAGCAGCCAATGGGGGGGCGTTGGGTCCTACAATGAGCAGTTCTTC.

The genes are TRBV4-1 and TRBJ2-5; 7 nucleotides agree with TRBD2. The trim removed 3 bases at V and 5 bases at J, leaving 6 bases unmatched. CDR3 length equals 14 residues. Germline V lookup: CDR1 MGHRA, CDR2 YSYEKL. CDR3 nucleotide sequence: TGCGCCAGCAGCCACCCCGGGAGGTGGGAGACCCAGTACTTC. Translating it yields CASSHPGRWETQYF.

The J gene is TRBJ2-3, the V gene TRBV10-3; weak D call: TRBD2 (6 bases). The germline gives CDR1 ENHRY, CDR2 SYGVKD. With 7 bases removed from V and 5 bases from J, the gap between germline ends came to 13 bases. This CDR3 region has 13 residues. The CDR3 DNA reads TGTGCCATCACAGAGACTAGTGGAGATACGCAGTATTTT. Encoded protein: CAITETSGDTQYF.

This rearrangement joins TRBV7-3 to TRBJ2-1; 7 positions agree with TRBD2. The V gene end was trimmed by 5 bases and the J gene end by 2 bases; junction bases not matched to a gene: 6. Germline CDR1 SGHTA, CDR2 FQGTGA. The CDR3 has 15 residues. Written as DNA, the CDR3 is TGTGCCAGCAGCACGACTGGGAGGGCCTACAATGAGCAGTTCTTC. This gives the protein CASSTTGRAYNEQFF.

The CDR3 nucleotides are TGTGCCAGCACGGGTGGAAACACCATATATTTT. Its protein product is CASTGGNTIYF. The chain has TRBV6-5 and TRBJ1-3, with D uncertain. V was cut by 7 bases and J by 3 bases, with 4 bases left in between. Germline V gene data show CDR1 as MNHEY and CDR2 as SVGAGI. This CDR3 comprises 11 residues.

The rearrangement uses TRBV6-6 and TRBJ1-2, with D perhaps TRBD1 (5 bases). This CDR3 comprises 15 residues. V dropped 5 bases and J dropped 8 bases, with 21 bases sitting between them. Germline CDR1 and CDR2: MNHNY and SVGAGI (reference sequence). CDR3 region: CASSNSGGAPRGYTF. In nucleotides, the CDR3 is TGTGCCAGCAGTAATTCGGGTGGGGCTCCAAGGGGCTACACCTTC.

V gene TRBV10-1 combines with J gene TRBJ1-1, with 11 bases identical to TRBD1. The CDR3 contains 12 residues. J gave up 10 bases and V 6 bases, and 4 bases lay outside the gene matches. CDR1 WNHNN and CDR2 SYGVQD come from the germline V gene (reference sequence). The CDR3 is CASSGQGAGAFF. The DNA of the CDR3 is TGCGCCAGCAGCGGACAGGGGGCAGGAGCTTTCTTT.

V gene TRBV7-2 combines with J gene TRBJ1-3; D gene unclear. The CDR3 length is 16 residues. Germline CDR1 and CDR2: SGHTA and FQGNSA. With 4 bases removed from V and 5 bases from J, the gap between germline ends came to 18 bases. The CDR3 DNA follows: TGTGCCAGCAGCTATAAGGCGGCCCAAGTCCGAAACACCATATATTTT. It yields the protein CASSYKAAQVRNTIYF.

This chain connects TRBV9 to TRBJ2-1, with D unresolved. V was pared by 3 bases and J by 4 bases, with 8 bases between. The CDR3 is made up of 13 amino acids. Germline V lookup: CDR1 SGDLS, CDR2 YYNGEE. This chain's CDR3 is CASSALQYNEQFF. Written as DNA, the CDR3 is TGTGCCAGCAGCGCATTACAGTACAATGAGCAGTTCTTC. Drawing the rest from reference TRBV9 and TRBJ2-1, the complete variable domain is DSGVTQTPKHLITATGQRVTLRCSPRSGDLSVYWYQQSLDQGLQFLIQYYNGEERAKGNILERFSAQQFPDLHSELNLSSLELGDSALYFCASSALQYNEQFFGPGTRLTVL.

V usage is TRBV5-6 and J usage is TRBJ1-6, with a possible D match to TRBD1 (5 bases). Germline CDR1 reads SGHDT; CDR2 reads YYEEEE. V was pared by 5 bases and J by 10 bases, with 13 bases between. This CDR3 is built from 13 residues. CDR3 sequence: CASSLGLESPLHF. The CDR3 DNA follows: TGTGCCAGCAGTCTGGGGCTGGAGTCACCCCTCCACTTT.

Only one count was recorded for this clone. The gene calls are TRBV7-2 and TRBJ2-3; TRBD2 matches 8 bases. V lost 10 bases and J lost 1; bases outside the gene matches: 4. The V gene's germline CDR1 is SGHTA and CDR2 FQGNSA. The CDR3 has 13 residues. CDR3 coding DNA: TGTGCCACCCGGGAGGGGGGCACAGATACGCAGTATTTT. It yields the protein CATREGGTDTQYF.

DNA of the CDR3: TGTGCCAGCAGTTACCTTTTCGGCAATCAGCCCCAGCATTTT. Protein sequence: CASSYLFGNQPQHF. The V gene is TRBV6-2 or TRBV6-3, the J gene TRBJ1-5; no firm D call. Germline loops: CDR1 MNHEY, CDR2 SVGEGT. Deletions cut 2 bases from V and 2 bases from J, with 7 bases between. The CDR3 sequence is 14 residues long.

This clone was seen a few times. The chain couples TRBV2 to TRBJ2-3, with 8 bases lining up with TRBD2. The germline V gene encodes CDR1 SNHLY and CDR2 FYNNEI. The CDR3 sequence is 16 residues long. Trimming removed 8 bases from V and 6 bases from J; junction bases left unmatched: 16. CDR3 sequence reads: CASAGGALRVPDTQYF. The CDR3 DNA follows: TGTGCCAGCGCCGGGGGGGCCTTAAGGGTCCCGGATACGCAGTATTTT.

This clone was detected once. The chain has TRBV7-8 and TRBJ2-3, with 10 bases fitting TRBD2. This CDR3 comprises 17 residues. The V and J ends lost 6 bases and 6 bases, in that order; junction bases with no gene match: 15. Germline CDR1 reads SGHVS; CDR2 reads FQNEAQ. The CDR3, as DNA: TGTGCCAGCAGTTCCCCCCAGCGGGGGGGCCCGATCGATACGCAGTATTTT. Its protein is CASSSPQRGGPIDTQYF.

This sequence joins TRBV11-3 and TRBJ1-1; TRBD1 agrees at 9 bases. Looked up from germline, CDR1 is SGHNT and CDR2 is YENEEA. J gave up 3 bases and V 5 bases, and 10 bases lay outside the gene matches. CDR3 size: 16 residues. The CDR3 here is CASSPRDREEDTEAFF. CDR3 coding DNA: TGTGCCAGCAGCCCCCGGGACAGGGAAGAAGACACTGAAGCTTTCTTT.

This chain connects TRBV27 to TRBJ2-3; D might be TRBD1 (6 bases). V was trimmed by 7 bases and J by 4 bases, leaving 18 bases between them. The CDR3 totals 15 residues. From germline, CDR1 is MNHEY and CDR2 SMNVEV (reference sequence). CDR3 DNA sequence: TGTGCCAGCACTCAAAGGTGGGGGCTGGCAGATACGCAGTATTTT. Residues: CASTQRWGLADTQYF.

Details on this clone: At one end, the junction sequence differs from germline, possibly due to a read error. This chain links TRBV7-8 with TRBJ1-2; TRBD1 might be the D (5 bases). Germline V gene sequence: CDR1 SGHVS, CDR2 FQNEAQ. This CDR3 is 13 amino acids long. CDR3 coding DNA: TGTGCCAGCAGCTTAGGGAGGGGCTATGACTACACCTTC. As protein: CASSLGRGYDYTF.

The V gene is TRBV6-1, the J gene TRBJ2-3, with D possibly matching TRBD1 (5 bases). Trimming pared 3 bases from V and 4 bases from J, leaving 11 bases between. The CDR3 spans 14 residues. The germline V gene has CDR1 MNHNS and CDR2 SASEGT. The DNA for the CDR3 is TGTGCCAGCAGTGACAGGGCCGGAGCAGATACGCAGTATTTT. This gives the protein CASSDRAGADTQYF.

This clone came up once. The chain links TRBV11-2 to TRBJ2-5, with a weak D call TRBD2 (6 bases). Germline V CDR1 and CDR2: SGHAT, FQNNGV. The CDR3 length is 13 residues. V lost 8 bases and J lost 2, with 12 bases in between. The CDR3 sequence is CASGAGSQETQYF. CDR3 in DNA: TGTGCCAGCGGGGCGGGGTCGCAAGAGACCCAGTACTTC.

This CDR3 reads CACTDRAGETQYF. The CDR3 region has the DNA TGTGCCTGCACCGACAGGGCAGGGGAGACCCAGTACTTC. The V and J genes are TRBV30 and TRBJ2-5, with 7 bases aligning to TRBD1. The CDR3 extends over 13 amino acids. V lost 6 bases to trimming and J lost 5 bases; unmatched junction nucleotides: 9. Germline lookup yields CDR1 GTSNPN and CDR2 SVGIG (reference sequence).